This TCR beta chain was sequenced during a study of post-analysis software for immune sequencing data. Study-level information: Recorded subtypes: relapsing-remitting, secondary progressive, progressive-relapsing; some patients unannotated. The study's findings and limits: Four or five TRBV segments, TRBV5-6, TRBV5-1 and TRBV20-1 among them, were found more frequent in patients than controls. Under F measure analysis, samples from one preparation batch co-clustered strongly. Compared with controls, patients showed significantly lower normalized Chao1 diversity.

This clonotype has just a few counts. Its antigen is unidentified. The V gene lost 5 bases and the J gene lost 3 bases, with 10 bases spanning the gap. The germline CDR1 and CDR2 sequences are ENHRY and SYGVKD. This CDR3 is built from 13 residues. TCR beta cDNA libraries included unique molecular identifiers. TCRdb recomputed calls from the PCR reads with MiXCR, one row per CDR3 protein. The table has about 820,000 distinct CDR3 sequences, approximately 53% seen once. The genes are TRBV10-3 and TRBJ1-1, with D hard to call. The TCR was taken from a girl between 10 and 17 years old with multiple sclerosis. The source material was blood. The chain's CDR3 is CAISLEADTEAFF. The DNA for the CDR3 is TGTGCCATCAGTCTCGAGGCGGACACTGAAGCTTTCTTT.